Below, one T cell receptor (beta chain) is given with its context. Here immunoSEQ multiplex PCR was the method, and the copy in TCRdb shows in-frame clones only, minus some. This table holds 100,000 to 150,000 clones, 60% to 85% found once. This sample was taken from a study of blood T cell repertoires in COVID-19. For the study at large: Nucleic acid was either cDNA or gDNA, and it came from T cells, B-cell-depleted T cells, or PBMCs.

Trimming removed 0 bases at V and 0 bases at J, with 7 bases between. This CDR3 contains 15 residues. Germline assignment: CDR1 LGHDT and CDR2 YNNKEL (reference sequence). This sequence originates from a man aged 65 to 85 with acute or convalescent COVID-19. Sequencing was performed on peripheral blood. The chain joins TRBV3-1 (or the pseudogene TRBV3-2) to TRBJ2-3; D remains ambiguous. The CDR3 nucleotides are TGTGCCAGCAGCCAAGATCCCCATAGCACAGATACGCAGTATTTT. Amino acid sequence: CASSQDPHSTDTQYF.